This TCR beta chain was recorded in a study of T cell repertoires in cytomegalovirus infection. There are many counts of this clonotype. Its cognate antigen is unknown. TCRdb recomputed calls from the reads with MiXCR, one row per CDR3 protein. The table lists 700,000 to 950,000 distinct CDR3 sequences, about 31% of them singletons, with around 12% in the top ten. Material: cultured CD8+ T cells from PBMCs, obtained from culture after CMV antigen stimulation. The receptor comes from a human donor in good health (CMV status not recorded). Some clones in this sample may be carry-over from other donors' samples.

The CDR3 DNA sequence: TGTGCCAGCAGTTACTTCGGAGAGGGACTAGCGGGGGGCCGAAACGCCCAAGAGACCCAGTACTTC. Its protein is CASSYFGEGLAGGRNAQETQYF. The rearrangement joins TRBV6-6 to TRBJ2-5; TRBD2 matches 15 bases. The V gene's germline CDR1 is MNHNY and CDR2 SVGAGI (reference sequence). The CDR3 has 22 residues. J was trimmed by 1 base and V by 1 base; bases with no gene match: 16.